This TCR beta chain derives from a study of blood T cells in healthy people across ages. The use of a sample-barcoded 5' primer and a J-beta primer mix characterized a second PCR of about 7 to 12 cycles. With 12 random nucleotides, a template-switch adaptor tagged each individual cDNA molecule. TCRdb reanalysed the 5' RACE reads using MiXCR and keeps one entry per CDR3 protein. The repertoire holds some 800,000 distinct CDR3 sequences, under 45% seen once, with about 19% in the top ten. Each donor had roughly 10 milliliters of peripheral blood drawn. General study findings and limits: Because donor CMV status was unknown, expanded clonotype changes were possibly confounded.

Trimming removed 3 bases at V and 5 bases at J, with 16 bases between. The CDR3 is 15 residues long. CDR1 is MGHRA and CDR2 is YSYEKL in the germline V gene. In the case of this clonotype: Its matching antigen is unknown.

V gene TRBV4-1 combines with J gene TRBJ1-2; D might be TRBD1 (6 bases). The source material was blood. The clonotype was recovered from a man aged 55 to 70 in good health. This CDR3 reads CASSQEGEMGYGYTF. The CDR3 nucleotides are TGCGCCAGCAGCCAGGAGGGGGAGATGGGGTATGGCTACACCTTC.